One and the same sample provided the 14 T cell receptor beta chains below, sequenced in a study of T cells in Graves' hyperthyroidism and ophthalmopathy. Researchers took RNA transcripts and amplified the TCR beta CDR3 regions from them. TCR CDR3 underwent first-round RT-PCR with the HTBI primer set. In TCRdb, the multiplex PCR reads were re-called with MiXCR into one record per CDR3 protein. The data contain about 360,000 distinct CDR3 sequences, 15% to 19% of them singletons. Sequences were obtained from blood. The receptors derive from a young woman with Graves' hyperthyroidism that later progressed to Graves' ophthalmopathy.

The rearrangement joins TRBV27 to TRBJ1-2, with 7 positions matching TRBD1. Germline CDR1 MNHEY, CDR2 SMNVEV (reference sequence). After removal of 3 bases from V and 4 bases from J, the junction contained 8 bases not matched to a gene. The CDR3 runs 15 residues. The CDR3 DNA follows: TGTGCCAGCAGTTTGCGGAAGGGGGCTAGCTATGGCTACACCTTC. Protein product: CASSLRKGASYGYTF.

The chain is built from TRBV19 and TRBJ2-7; D is possibly TRBD1 (5 bases). Trimming shortened V by 10 bases and J by 2 bases, and 21 bases separated the two germline ends. The CDR3 sequence is 15 residues long. Germline-derived CDR1 and CDR2 are LNHDA and SQIVND (reference sequence). The CDR3 sequence: CATRVSAAGTYEQYF. As DNA, the CDR3 is TGTGCCACCCGGGTTTCGGCGGCAGGGACCTACGAGCAGTACTTC. Complete variable domain (other parts from reference TRBV19 and TRBJ2-7): DGGITQSPKYLFRKEGQNVTLSCEQNLNHDAMYWYRQDPGQGLRLIYYSQIVNDFQKGDIAEGYSVSREKKESFPLTVTSAQKNPTAFYLCATRVSAAGTYEQYFGPGTRLTVT.

This clonotype was seen at least ten times. V gene TRBV28 combines with J gene TRBJ2-7; 10 bases agree with TRBD1. V was clipped by 0 bases and J by 1 base; unmatched bases: 6. The CDR3 is made up of 17 amino acids. CDR1 is MDHEN, CDR2 SYDVKM, per germline. The CDR3 protein is CASSLWTGQGISYEQYF. The CDR3 DNA follows: TGTGCCAGCAGTTTATGGACGGGACAGGGGATTTCCTACGAGCAGTACTTC.

The chain uses TRBV27 and TRBJ2-7, with 9 bases lining up with TRBD2. CDR3 length: 15 amino acids. V shed 5 bases, J shed 3 bases, and the junction held 8 bases outside the gene matches. Germline V gene sequence: CDR1 MNHEY, CDR2 SMNVEV (reference sequence). CDR3 loop: CASSLAGRPLYEQYF. CDR3 sequence (DNA): TGTGCCAGCAGTCTAGCGGGAAGACCCCTCTACGAGCAGTACTTC.

The sample holds many counts of this clonotype. CDR3 bases: TGCAGTGCTTTAGACCGACAGAGCTCCTATAATTCACCCCTCCACTTT. Amino acids: CSALDRQSSYNSPLHF. J is TRBJ1-6 and V is TRBV20-1, with D maybe TRBD1 (5 bases). CDR3 length: 16 residues. CDR1 is DFQATT, CDR2 SNEGSKA, per germline (reference sequence). V lost 5 bases and J 0 bases, leaving 14 bases between the germline ends.

This clonotype was seen repeatedly, ten times or more. The V and J genes are TRBV28 and TRBJ2-3; TRBD1 matches 8 bases. With 6 bases clipped from V and 1 base from J, the junction kept 6 bases outside the gene matches. The CDR3 loop spans 15 amino acids. CDR1 MDHEN and CDR2 SYDVKM come from the germline V gene. This chain's CDR3 is CASRPDRGRTDTQYF. As DNA, the CDR3 is TGTGCCAGCAGACCCGACAGGGGCCGCACAGATACGCAGTATTTT.

This sequence joins TRBV28 and TRBJ2-3; 10 positions match TRBD2. The CDR3 spans 15 residues. Germline V gene sequence: CDR1 MDHEN, CDR2 SYDVKM. Germline trimming cut 1 base from V and 5 bases from J; bases unmatched to any gene: 3. CDR3 DNA: TGTGCCAGCAGTTTATCGCTAGCGGGAGAAGATACGCAGTATTTT. It specifies CASSLSLAGEDTQYF.

This clonotype was seen ten or more times. The rearrangement joins TRBV3-1 to TRBJ1-1, with 7 bases fitting TRBD1. Germline V gene sequence: CDR1 LGHDT, CDR2 YNNKEL (reference sequence). V was pared by 4 bases and J by 1 base, with 3 bases of the junction left unmatched. The CDR3 loop spans 14 amino acids. The CDR3 loop is CASSPRQGNTEAFF. The CDR3 bases are TGTGCCAGCAGCCCGCGACAGGGGAACACTGAAGCTTTCTTT.

This clonotype has at least ten counts. V usage is TRBV3-1 and J usage is TRBJ1-1; D possibly corresponds to TRBD1 (6 bases). The V gene's germline CDR1 is LGHDT and CDR2 YNNKEL (reference sequence). This CDR3 contains 14 residues. V gave up 4 bases and J gave up 1 base, with 10 bases separating them. CDR3 DNA: TGTGCCAGCAGCCCTTCAGGGGCGAACACTGAAGCTTTCTTT. It codes for CASSPSGANTEAFF.

The gene calls are TRBV7-3 and TRBJ2-6, with unresolved D. The germline CDR1 and CDR2 sequences are SGHTA and FQGTGA. There are 14 residues in the CDR3. The V gene lost 5 bases and the J gene lost 4 bases, with 9 bases spanning the gap. For the CDR3, the DNA is TGTGCCAGCAGCCCTGTTCGAGGGGCCAACGTCCTGACTTTC. It specifies CASSPVRGANVLTF. Drawing the rest from reference TRBV7-3 and TRBJ2-6, the complete variable domain is GAGVSQTPSNKVTEKGKYVELRCDPISGHTALYWYRQSLGQGPEFLIYFQGTGAADDSGLPNDRFFAVRPEGSVSTLKIQRTERGDSAVYLCASSPVRGANVLTFGAGSRLTVL.

This clonotype was seen just once. The chain carries TRBV7-2 and TRBJ1-2; TRBD1 aligns across 8 bases. The CDR3 has 14 residues. Trimming removed 3 bases from V and 8 bases from J; junction bases left unmatched: 8. The V gene's germline CDR1 is SGHTA and CDR2 FQGNSA. The CDR3 sequence is CASSFRTGSRGYTF. For the CDR3, the DNA is TGTGCCAGCAGCTTCCGGACAGGGTCGAGGGGCTACACCTTC. Together with reference TRBV7-2 and TRBJ1-2, the CDR3 gives the full variable domain: GAGVSQSPSNKVTEKGKDVELRCDPISGHTALYWYRQSLGQGLEFLIYFQGNSAPDKSGLPSDRFSAERTGGSVSTLTIQRTQQEDSAVYLCASSFRTGSRGYTFGSGTRLTVV.

This chain uses TRBV5-6 with TRBJ1-5, with 8 bases aligning to TRBD1. CDR1 is SGHDT, CDR2 YYEEEE, per germline. The CDR3 length is 15 residues. The junction had 4 bases not matched to a gene; V was cut back by 3 bases and J by 2 bases. CDR3 DNA: TGTGCCAGCAGCTCGGACAGGGTGGGCAATCAGCCCCAGCATTTT. It codes for CASSSDRVGNQPQHF.

This clonotype was seen at least ten times. The chain joins TRBV20-1 to TRBJ2-2, with no clear D. The CDR3 loop spans 14 amino acids. V lost 3 bases and J 1 base, leaving 9 bases between the germline ends. CDR1 and CDR2 (germline): DFQATT, SNEGSKA (reference sequence). CDR3 sequence reads: CSASVGENTGELFF. In nucleotides, the CDR3 is TGCAGTGCTAGCGTCGGAGAGAACACCGGGGAGCTGTTTTTT.

This sequence joins TRBV15 and TRBJ2-1, with D tentatively TRBD2 (5 bases). V was shortened by 0 bases and J by 0 bases, with 12 bases between the two germline ends. This CDR3 contains 17 residues. The germline V gene has CDR1 LNHNV and CDR2 YYDKDF (reference sequence). The CDR3 sequence: CATSRDGRRSSYNEQFF. The CDR3, as DNA: TGTGCCACCAGCAGAGATGGAAGGAGGAGCTCCTACAATGAGCAGTTCTTC.